This T cell receptor (beta chain) originates from a study of cytomegalovirus exposure and HLA in healthy donors. Regarding the study as a whole: Per a prior analysis, the majority of TCR beta V segments were productive roughly 87% or roughly 30% of the time. Per a later analysis, roughly 17,000 TCR beta sequences showed association with HLA alleles at 0.05 false discovery rate.

Comment on this clone: Its antigen is undetermined.

PCR amplification relied on 60 Vbeta primers (plus 13 Jbeta primers). TCRdb keeps only in-frame clones here, not all; method: immunoSEQ multiplex PCR. The sample lists 150,000 to 180,000 clones, 70% to 80% occurring once. Unmatched junction bases numbered 2, after V lost 0 bases and J lost 3 bases. The CDR3 has 14 amino acids. The V gene's germline CDR1 is SQVTM and CDR2 ANQGSEA. The chain has TRBV29-1 and TRBJ1-3; 7 nucleotides align to TRBD1. This clonotype was sampled from a man aged 30-40 years in good health and CMV-seropositive. The sample taken for sequencing was PBMCs. CDR3 in DNA: TGCAGCGTTGAAGATGGGACAGTTGGAAACACCATATATTTT. The encoded protein is CSVEDGTVGNTIYF.